This T cell receptor (beta chain) was recovered during a study of blood T cell repertoires in COVID-19. Study at large: The cDNA or gDNA used as material had been derived from T cells, B-cell-depleted T cells, or PBMCs.

Original handling: Reference gene primer amplification gave nucleated cell count estimates. Only in-frame clones appear in the TCRdb table, and some are missing; sequencing was by immunoSEQ multiplex PCR. V and J calls and clone size are those listed in that table; D and trimming were worked out from the DNA. The sample records tens of thousands of clones, roughly 80% being singletons. The CDR3 length is 12 residues. V shed 8 bases, J shed 6 bases, and the junction held 6 bases outside the gene matches. Germline V CDR1 and CDR2: SNHLY, FYNNEI. Material: peripheral blood. The rearrangement joins TRBV2 to TRBJ2-7, with 8 bases lining up with TRBD1. The sequence was obtained from a human donor in a cohort sampled during active COVID-19. CDR3 sequence: CASQGAALEQYF. The CDR3 coding sequence is TGTGCCAGCCAGGGGGCGGCCCTCGAGCAGTACTTC.